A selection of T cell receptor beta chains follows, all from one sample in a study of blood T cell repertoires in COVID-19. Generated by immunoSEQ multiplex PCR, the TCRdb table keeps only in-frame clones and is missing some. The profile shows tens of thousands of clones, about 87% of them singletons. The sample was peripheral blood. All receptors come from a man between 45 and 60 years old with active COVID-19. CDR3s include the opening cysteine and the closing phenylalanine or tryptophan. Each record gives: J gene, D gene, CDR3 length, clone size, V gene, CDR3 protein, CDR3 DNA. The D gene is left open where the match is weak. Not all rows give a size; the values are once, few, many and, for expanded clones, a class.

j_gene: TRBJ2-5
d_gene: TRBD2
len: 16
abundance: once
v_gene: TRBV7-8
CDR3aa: CASSRPPGGPGETQYF
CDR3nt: TGTGCCAGCAGCCGCCCTCCGGGAGGGCCTGGAGAGACCCAGTACTTC

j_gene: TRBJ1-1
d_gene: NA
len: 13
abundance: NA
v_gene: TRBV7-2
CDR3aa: CASSTGPGTEAFF
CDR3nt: TGTGCCAGCAGCACAGGGCCGGGGACTGAAGCTTTCTTT

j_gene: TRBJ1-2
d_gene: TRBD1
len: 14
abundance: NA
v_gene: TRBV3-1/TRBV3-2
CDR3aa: CASSQGQGARGYTF
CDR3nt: TGTGCCAGCAGCCAAGGACAGGGGGCGCGTGGCTACACCTTC

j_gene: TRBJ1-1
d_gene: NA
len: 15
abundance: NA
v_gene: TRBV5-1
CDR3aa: CASSITGYGNTEAFF
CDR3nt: TGCGCCAGCAGCATCACAGGGTATGGTAACACTGAAGCTTTCTTT

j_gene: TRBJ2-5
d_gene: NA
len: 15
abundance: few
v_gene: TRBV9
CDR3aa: CASSGTGVTGETQYF
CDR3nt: TGTGCCAGCAGCGGGACGGGGGTTACCGGGGAGACCCAGTACTTC

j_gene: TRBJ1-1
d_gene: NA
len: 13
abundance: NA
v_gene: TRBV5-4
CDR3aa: CASSLTGNTEAFF
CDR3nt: TGTGCCAGCAGCCTAACAGGGAACACTGAAGCTTTCTTT

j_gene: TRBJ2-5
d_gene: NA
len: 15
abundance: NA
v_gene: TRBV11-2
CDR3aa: CASSLSGQAGETQYF
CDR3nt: TGTGCCAGCAGCTTAAGCGGGCAGGCGGGAGAGACCCAGTACTTC

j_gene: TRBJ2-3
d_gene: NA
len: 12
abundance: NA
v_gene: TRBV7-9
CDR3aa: CASSRLGDTQYF
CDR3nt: TGTGCCAGCAGCCGACTTGGAGATACGCAGTATTTT

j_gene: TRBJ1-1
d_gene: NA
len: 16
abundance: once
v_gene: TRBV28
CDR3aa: CASSSPRREAHTEAFF
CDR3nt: TGTGCCAGCAGCTCCCCACGGAGAGAAGCGCACACTGAAGCTTTCTTT

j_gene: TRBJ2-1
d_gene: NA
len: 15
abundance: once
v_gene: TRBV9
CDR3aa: CASSVVGGSSNEQFF
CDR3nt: TGTGCCAGCAGCGTAGTTGGCGGGTCCTCCAATGAGCAGTTCTTC

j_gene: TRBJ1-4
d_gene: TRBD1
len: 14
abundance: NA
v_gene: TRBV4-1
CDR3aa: CASSRTGGQEKLFF
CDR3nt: TGCGCCAGCAGCCGGACAGGGGGACAAGAAAAACTGTTTTTT

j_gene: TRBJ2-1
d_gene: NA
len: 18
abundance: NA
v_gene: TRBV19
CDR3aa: CASSMDGFNVVTRNEQFF
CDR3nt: TGTGCCAGTAGTATGGATGGGTTTAATGTCGTGACTCGCAATGAGCAGTTCTTC

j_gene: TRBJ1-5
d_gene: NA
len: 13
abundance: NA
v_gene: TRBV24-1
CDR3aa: CANRRVFNQPQHF
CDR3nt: TGTGCCAACAGGAGGGTATTCAATCAGCCCCAGCATTTT

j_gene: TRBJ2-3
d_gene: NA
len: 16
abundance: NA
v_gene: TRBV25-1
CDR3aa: CASTLPGGRGTDTQYF
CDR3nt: TGTGCCAGCACCCTACCTGGGGGCCGGGGCACAGATACGCAGTATTTT

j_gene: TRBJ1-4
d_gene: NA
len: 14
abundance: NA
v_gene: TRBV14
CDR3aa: CASSLETFGEKLFF
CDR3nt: TGTGCCAGCAGCCTAGAGACCTTCGGGGAAAAACTGTTTTTT

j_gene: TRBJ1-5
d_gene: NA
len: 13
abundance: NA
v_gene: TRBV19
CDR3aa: CASNDRSNQPQHF
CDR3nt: TGTGCCAGCAACGACAGAAGCAATCAGCCCCAGCATTTT

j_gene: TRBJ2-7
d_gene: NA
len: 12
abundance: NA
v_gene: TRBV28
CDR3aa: CASSLRGYEQYF
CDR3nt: TGTGCCAGCAGTTTACGAGGTTACGAGCAGTACTTC

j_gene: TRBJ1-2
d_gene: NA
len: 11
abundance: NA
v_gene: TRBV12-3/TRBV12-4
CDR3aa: CASSYGQGQAF
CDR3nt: TGTGCCAGCAGTTACGGACAAGGACAAGCATTC

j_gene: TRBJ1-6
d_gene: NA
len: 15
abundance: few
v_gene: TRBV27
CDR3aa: CASSFRQGFLSPLHF
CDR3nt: TGTGCCAGCAGTTTTAGGCAGGGTTTCCTTTCACCCCTCCACTTT

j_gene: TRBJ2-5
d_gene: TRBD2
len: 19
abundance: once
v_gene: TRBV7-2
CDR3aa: CASSLGLAGQRGIRETQYF
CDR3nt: TGTGCCAGCAGCTTAGGACTAGCGGGCCAGAGGGGAATCCGGGAGACCCAGTACTTC